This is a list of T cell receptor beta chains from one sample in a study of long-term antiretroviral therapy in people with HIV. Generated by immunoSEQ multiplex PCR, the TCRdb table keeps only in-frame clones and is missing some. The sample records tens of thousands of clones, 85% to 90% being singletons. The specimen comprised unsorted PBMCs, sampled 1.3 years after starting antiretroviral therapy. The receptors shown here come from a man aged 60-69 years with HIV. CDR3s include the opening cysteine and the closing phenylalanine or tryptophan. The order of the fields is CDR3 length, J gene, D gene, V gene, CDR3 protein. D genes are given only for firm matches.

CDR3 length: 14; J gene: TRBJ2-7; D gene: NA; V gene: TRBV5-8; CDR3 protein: CASSLWDKPREQYF
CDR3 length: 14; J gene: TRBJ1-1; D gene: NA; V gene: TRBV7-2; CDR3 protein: CASSLVFRPAEAFF
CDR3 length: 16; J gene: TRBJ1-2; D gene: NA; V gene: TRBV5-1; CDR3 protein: CASSPRNPGQNYGYTF
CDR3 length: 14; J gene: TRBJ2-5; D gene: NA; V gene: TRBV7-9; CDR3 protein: CASSLVSSGETQYF
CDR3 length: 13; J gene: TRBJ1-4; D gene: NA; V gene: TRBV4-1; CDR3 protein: CASSQHGGEKLFF
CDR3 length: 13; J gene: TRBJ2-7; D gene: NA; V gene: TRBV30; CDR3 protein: CAWRNGGTYEQYF
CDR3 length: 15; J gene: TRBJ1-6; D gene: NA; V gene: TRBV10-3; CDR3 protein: CAISAEGSYNSPLHF
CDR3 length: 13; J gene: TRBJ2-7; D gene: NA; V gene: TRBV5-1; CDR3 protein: CASSLAGNYEQYF
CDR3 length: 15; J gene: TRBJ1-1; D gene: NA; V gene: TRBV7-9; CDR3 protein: CASSFDRPKNTEAFF
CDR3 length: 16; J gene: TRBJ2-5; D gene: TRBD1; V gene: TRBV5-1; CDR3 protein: CASSFKPAQGEETQYF
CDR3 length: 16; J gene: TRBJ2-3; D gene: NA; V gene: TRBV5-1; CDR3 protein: CASSPATDHLTDTQYF
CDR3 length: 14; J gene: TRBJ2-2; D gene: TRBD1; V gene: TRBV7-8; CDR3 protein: CASSLGTGPGELFF
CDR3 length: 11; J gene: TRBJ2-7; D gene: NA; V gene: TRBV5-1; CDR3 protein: CASSLAYEQYF
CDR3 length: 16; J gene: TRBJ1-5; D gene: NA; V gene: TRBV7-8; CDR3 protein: CASSLGQSYSNQPQHF
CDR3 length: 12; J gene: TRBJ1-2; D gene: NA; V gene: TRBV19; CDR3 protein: CASSTNYFGYTF
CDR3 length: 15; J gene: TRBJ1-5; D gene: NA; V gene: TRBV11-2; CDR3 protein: CASSLDTASNQPQHF
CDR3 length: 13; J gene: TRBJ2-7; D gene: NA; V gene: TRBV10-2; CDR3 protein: CASSASTGSEQYF
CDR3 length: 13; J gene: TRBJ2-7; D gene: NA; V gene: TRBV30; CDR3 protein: CAWSVKGTYEQYF
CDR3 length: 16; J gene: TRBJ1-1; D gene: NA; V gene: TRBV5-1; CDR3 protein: CASSSGDNLEVTEAFF
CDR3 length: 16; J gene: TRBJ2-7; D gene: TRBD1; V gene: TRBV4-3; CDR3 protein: CASSQWRDRSSYEQYF
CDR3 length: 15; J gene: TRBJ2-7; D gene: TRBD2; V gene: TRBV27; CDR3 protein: CASSSRAGGSYEQYF
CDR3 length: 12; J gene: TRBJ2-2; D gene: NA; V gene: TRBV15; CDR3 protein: CATSTNTGELFF
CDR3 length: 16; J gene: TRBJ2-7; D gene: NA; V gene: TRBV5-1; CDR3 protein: CASSLGAVRGSYEQYF
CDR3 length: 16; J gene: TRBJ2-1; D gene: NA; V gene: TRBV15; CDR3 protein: CATSRDRGNSGNEQFF
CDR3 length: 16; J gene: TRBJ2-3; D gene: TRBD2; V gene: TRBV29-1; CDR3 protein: CSVRGGPPIGPDTQYF
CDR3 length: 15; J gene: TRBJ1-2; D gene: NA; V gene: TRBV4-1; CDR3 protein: CASSRDPVSNYGYTF
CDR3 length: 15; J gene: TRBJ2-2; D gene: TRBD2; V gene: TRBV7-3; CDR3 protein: CASSLTSGNTGELFF
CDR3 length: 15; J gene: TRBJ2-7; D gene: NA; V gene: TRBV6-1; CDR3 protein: CASSEPGNGPYEQYF
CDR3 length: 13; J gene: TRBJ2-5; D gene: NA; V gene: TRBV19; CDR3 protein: CASSSEGQRAQYF
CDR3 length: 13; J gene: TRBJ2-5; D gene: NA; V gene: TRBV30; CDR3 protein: CAWSVRWRETQYF
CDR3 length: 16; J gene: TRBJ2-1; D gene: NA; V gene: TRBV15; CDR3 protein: CATSRDSPSSYNEQFF
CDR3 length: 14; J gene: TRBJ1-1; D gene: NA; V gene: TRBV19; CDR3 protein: CASSIYVRVTEAFF
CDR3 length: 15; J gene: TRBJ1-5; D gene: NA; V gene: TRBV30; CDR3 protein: CAWSILGGINQPQHF
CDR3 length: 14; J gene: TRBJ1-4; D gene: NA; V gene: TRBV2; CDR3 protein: CASSPEASNEKLFF
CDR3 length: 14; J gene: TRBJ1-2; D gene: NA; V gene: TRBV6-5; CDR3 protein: CASSYSNSNYGYTF
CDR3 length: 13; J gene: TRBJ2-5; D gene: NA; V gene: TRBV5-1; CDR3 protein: CASSTEGQETQYF
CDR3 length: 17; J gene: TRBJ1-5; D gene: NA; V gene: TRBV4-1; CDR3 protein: CASSQAGSGALNQPQHF
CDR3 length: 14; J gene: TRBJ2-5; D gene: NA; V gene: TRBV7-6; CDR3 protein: CASSLGGSRETQYF
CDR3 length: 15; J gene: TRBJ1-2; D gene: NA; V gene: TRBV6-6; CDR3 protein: CASIESGQPNYGYTF
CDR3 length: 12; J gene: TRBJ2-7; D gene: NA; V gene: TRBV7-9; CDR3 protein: CASSLEERAGLF
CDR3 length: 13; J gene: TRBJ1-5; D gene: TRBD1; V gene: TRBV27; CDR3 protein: CASQGGENQPQHF
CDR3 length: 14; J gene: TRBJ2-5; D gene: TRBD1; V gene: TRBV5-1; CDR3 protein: CASSLGQGKETQYF
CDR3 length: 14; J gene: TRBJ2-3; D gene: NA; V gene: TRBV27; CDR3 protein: CASSLLGGTDTQYF
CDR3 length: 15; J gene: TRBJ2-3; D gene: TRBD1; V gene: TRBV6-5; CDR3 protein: CASSYLGQDRRTQYF
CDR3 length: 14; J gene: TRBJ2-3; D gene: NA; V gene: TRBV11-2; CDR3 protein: CASSYAVSTDTQYF
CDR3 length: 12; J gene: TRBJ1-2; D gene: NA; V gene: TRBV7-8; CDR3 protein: CASSQTGEGYTF
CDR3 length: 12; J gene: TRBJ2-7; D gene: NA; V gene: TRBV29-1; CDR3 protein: CSVAGTNYEQYF